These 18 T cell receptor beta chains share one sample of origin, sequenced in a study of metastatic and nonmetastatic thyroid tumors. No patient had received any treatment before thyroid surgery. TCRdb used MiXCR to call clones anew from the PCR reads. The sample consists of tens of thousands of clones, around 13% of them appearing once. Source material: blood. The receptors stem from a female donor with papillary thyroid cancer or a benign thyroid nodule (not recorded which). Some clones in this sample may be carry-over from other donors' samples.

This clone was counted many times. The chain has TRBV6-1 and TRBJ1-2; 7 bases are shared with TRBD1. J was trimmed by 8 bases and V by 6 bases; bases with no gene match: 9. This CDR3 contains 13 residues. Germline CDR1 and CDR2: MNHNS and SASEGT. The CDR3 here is CASSPDREGGYTF. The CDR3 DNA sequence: TGTGCCAGCAGCCCCGACAGGGAAGGCGGCTACACCTTC.

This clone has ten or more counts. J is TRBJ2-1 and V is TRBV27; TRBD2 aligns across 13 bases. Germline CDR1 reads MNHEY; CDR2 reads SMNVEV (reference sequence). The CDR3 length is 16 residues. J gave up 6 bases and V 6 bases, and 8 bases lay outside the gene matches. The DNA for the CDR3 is TGTGCCAGCAGCGGAATGGGACTAGCGGGACCCAATGAGCAGTTCTTC. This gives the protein CASSGMGLAGPNEQFF.

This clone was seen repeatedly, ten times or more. CDR3 region: CAWMVGETQYF. The CDR3 nucleotides read TGTGCCTGGATGGTGGGGGAGACCCAGTACTTC. The chain couples TRBV30 to TRBJ2-5, with unresolved D. The length of the CDR3 is 11 residues. V was clipped by 4 bases and J by 5 bases, with 8 bases between them. Germline CDR1 GTSNPN, CDR2 SVGIG (reference sequence).

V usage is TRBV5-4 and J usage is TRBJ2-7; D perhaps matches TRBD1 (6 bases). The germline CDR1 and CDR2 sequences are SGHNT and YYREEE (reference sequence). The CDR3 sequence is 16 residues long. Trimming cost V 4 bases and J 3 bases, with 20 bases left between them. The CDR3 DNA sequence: TGTGCCAGCAGCATACCCTCAGGGGCCCTCAACTACGAGCAGTACTTC. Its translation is CASSIPSGALNYEQYF.

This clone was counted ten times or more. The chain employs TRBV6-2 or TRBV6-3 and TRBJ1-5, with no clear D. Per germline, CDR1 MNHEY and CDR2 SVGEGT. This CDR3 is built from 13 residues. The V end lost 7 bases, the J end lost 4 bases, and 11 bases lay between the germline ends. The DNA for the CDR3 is TGTGCCAGCACCGGACTTTGGAATCAGCCCCAGCATTTT. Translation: CASTGLWNQPQHF.

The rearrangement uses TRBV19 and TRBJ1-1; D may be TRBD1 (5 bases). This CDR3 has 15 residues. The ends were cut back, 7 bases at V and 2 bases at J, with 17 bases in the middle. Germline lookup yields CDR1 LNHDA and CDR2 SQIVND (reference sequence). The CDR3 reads CASNDIRASNTEAFF. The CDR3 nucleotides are TGTGCCAGTAATGACATCAGGGCCTCTAACACTGAAGCTTTCTTT.

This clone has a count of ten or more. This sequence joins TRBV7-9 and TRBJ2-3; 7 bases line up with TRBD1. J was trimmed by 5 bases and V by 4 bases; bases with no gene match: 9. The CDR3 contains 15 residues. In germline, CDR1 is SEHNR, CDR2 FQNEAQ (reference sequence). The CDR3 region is CASSSLLTGEDTQYF. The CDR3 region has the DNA TGTGCCAGCAGCTCCCTACTTACAGGGGAAGATACGCAGTATTTT.

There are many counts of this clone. CDR3 in amino acids: CASSLHSRLAGSETQYF. In nucleotides, the CDR3 is TGTGCCAGCAGCTTACATTCTCGACTAGCGGGATCAGAGACCCAGTACTTC. V gene TRBV7-2 combines with J gene TRBJ2-5; 11 positions agree with TRBD2. The V gene's germline CDR1 is SGHTA and CDR2 FQGNSA. V lost 2 bases, J lost 4 bases, and 9 bases stayed unmatched. CDR3 size: 17 residues.

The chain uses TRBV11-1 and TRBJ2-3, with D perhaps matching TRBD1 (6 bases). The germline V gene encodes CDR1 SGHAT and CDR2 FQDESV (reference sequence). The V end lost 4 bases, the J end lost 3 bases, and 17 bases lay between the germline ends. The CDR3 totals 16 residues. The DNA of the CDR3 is TGTGCCAGCAGCTCTCTACAGGGAATTGTAACAGATACGCAGTATTTT. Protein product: CASSSLQGIVTDTQYF.

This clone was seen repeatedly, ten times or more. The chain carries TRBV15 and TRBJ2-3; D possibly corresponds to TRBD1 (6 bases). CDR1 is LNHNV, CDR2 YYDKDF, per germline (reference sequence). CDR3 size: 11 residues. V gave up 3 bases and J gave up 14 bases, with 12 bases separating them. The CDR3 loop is CATSSSGGPYF. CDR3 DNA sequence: TGTGCCACCAGCAGCTCTGGGGGCCCGTATTTT.

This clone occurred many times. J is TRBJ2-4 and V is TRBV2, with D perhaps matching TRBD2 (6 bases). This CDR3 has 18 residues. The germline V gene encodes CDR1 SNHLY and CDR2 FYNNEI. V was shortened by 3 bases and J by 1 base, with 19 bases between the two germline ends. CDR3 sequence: CASSDPPGDLLAKNIQYF. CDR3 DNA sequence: TGTGCCAGCAGTGACCCTCCGGGGGACCTCCTCGCCAAAAACATTCAGTACTTC.

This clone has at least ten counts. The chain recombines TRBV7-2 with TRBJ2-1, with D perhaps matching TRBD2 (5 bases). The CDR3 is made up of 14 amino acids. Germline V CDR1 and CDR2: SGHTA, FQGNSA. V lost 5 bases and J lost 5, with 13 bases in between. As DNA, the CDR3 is TGTGCCAGCAGCGGAACACTAGAAAACAATGAGCAGTTCTTC. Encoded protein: CASSGTLENNEQFF.

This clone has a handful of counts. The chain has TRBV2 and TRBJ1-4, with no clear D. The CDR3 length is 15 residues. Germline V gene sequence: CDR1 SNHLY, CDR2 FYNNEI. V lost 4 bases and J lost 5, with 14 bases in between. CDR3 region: CASSGPITPNEKLFF. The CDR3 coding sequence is TGTGCCAGCAGTGGCCCCATTACCCCCAATGAAAAACTGTTTTTT.

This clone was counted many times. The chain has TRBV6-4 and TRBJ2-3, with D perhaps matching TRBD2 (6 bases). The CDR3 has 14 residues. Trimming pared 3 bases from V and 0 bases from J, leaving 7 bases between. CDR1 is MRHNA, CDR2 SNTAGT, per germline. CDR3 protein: CASSEGTSTDTQYF. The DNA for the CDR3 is TGTGCCAGCAGTGAGGGGACTAGCACAGATACGCAGTATTTT.

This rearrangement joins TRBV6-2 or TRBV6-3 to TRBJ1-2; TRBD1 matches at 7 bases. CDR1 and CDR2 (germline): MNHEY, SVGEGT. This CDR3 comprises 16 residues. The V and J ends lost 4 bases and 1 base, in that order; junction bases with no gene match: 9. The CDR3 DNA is TGTGCCAGCAGTTTAACAGGGGAGAGGAGTAACTATGGCTACACCTTC. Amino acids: CASSLTGERSNYGYTF.

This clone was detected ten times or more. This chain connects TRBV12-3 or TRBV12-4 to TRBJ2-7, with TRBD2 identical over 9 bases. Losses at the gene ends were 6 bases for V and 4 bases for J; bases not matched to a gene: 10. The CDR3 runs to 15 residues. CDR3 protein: CASRMSGRRDYEQYF. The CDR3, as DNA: TGTGCCAGCAGAATGAGCGGGAGGAGGGATTACGAGCAGTACTTC.

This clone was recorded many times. The CDR3 DNA follows: TGTGCCAGCAGCCCCGGGAGCACAGATACGCAGTATTTT. As protein: CASSPGSTDTQYF. The chain carries TRBV11-2 and TRBJ2-3; D gene unclear. V was cut by 5 bases and J by 0 bases, with 6 bases left in between. The germline V gene has CDR1 SGHAT and CDR2 FQNNGV. The CDR3 has 13 residues.

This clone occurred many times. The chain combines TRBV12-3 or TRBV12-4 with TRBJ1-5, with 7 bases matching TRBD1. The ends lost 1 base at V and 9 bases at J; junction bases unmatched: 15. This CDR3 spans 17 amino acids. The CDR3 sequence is CASSLGRGGSGVPPQHF. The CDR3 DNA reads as TGTGCCAGCAGTTTAGGCAGGGGGGGTTCGGGGGTTCCGCCCCAGCATTTT.